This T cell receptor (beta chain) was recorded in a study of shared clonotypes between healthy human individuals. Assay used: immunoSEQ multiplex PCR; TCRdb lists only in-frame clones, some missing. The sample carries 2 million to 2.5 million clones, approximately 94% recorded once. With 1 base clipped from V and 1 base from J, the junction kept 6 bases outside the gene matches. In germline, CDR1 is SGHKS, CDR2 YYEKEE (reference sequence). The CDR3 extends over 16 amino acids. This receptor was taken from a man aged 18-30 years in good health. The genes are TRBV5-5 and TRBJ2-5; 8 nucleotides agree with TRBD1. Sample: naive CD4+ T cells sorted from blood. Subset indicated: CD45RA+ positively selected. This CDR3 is CASSLNPTGVQETQYF. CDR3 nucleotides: TGTGCCAGCAGCTTGAATCCGACAGGGGTCCAAGAGACCCAGTACTTC.